Below are 31 T cell receptor beta chains sequenced from a single sample in a study of blood T cell repertoires in COVID-19. The protocol was immunoSEQ multiplex PCR, while the TCRdb copy is restricted to in-frame clones and leaves out a portion. Altogether over 90,000 clones are present, 75% to 95% being singletons, with the ten largest covering around 4%. Sequencing used peripheral blood. The receptors were gathered from a man aged 18 to 35 with acute or convalescent COVID-19.

The chain combines TRBV6-5 with TRBJ1-2, with D possibly being TRBD1 (6 bases). The CDR3 sequence is 13 residues long. Germline V gene lookup returns CDR1 MNHEY and CDR2 SVGAGI. Trimming pared 11 bases from V and 3 bases from J, leaving 16 bases between. In nucleotides, the CDR3 is TGTGCCGGCCGAAGAGCAGGGGACTATGGCTACACCTTC. This translates into CAGRRAGDYGYTF.

The genes are TRBV27 and TRBJ1-1; the D is unclear. Deletions cut 5 bases from V and 1 base from J, with 14 bases between. Germline V gene lookup returns CDR1 MNHEY and CDR2 SMNVEV (reference sequence). The CDR3 sequence is 15 residues long. The CDR3 region has the DNA TGTGCCAGCAGTCCCATAAAGAGAGGGAACACTGAAGCTTTCTTT. Translating gives CASSPIKRGNTEAFF.

This chain links TRBV5-4 with TRBJ2-7; 8 bases line up with TRBD2. V lost 4 bases and J lost 2; bases outside the gene matches: 11. This CDR3 spans 16 amino acids. The germline gives CDR1 SGHNT, CDR2 YYREEE (reference sequence). CDR3 DNA sequence: TGTGCCAGCAGCCCCACAGCGGGAGTCCCTACCTACGAGCAGTACTTC. Translated, it gives CASSPTAGVPTYEQYF.

The chain links TRBV11-2 to TRBJ2-5; 8 nucleotides match TRBD2. The CDR3 sequence is 14 residues long. The germline gives CDR1 SGHAT, CDR2 FQNNGV. Trimming cost V 5 bases and J 1 base; bases outside gene matches: 3. The chain's CDR3 is CASSVAGSQETQYF. CDR3 DNA: TGTGCCAGCAGCGTAGCGGGGTCCCAAGAGACCCAGTACTTC.

The V call is TRBV10-1, the J call TRBJ2-7; D may be TRBD2 (6 bases). The CDR3 contains 14 residues. V was clipped by 4 bases and J by 5 bases, with 15 bases between them. CDR1 is WNHNN and CDR2 is SYGVQD in the germline V gene (reference sequence). CDR3 DNA sequence: TGCGCCAGCAGTGGTGACGGGGCGGGAAACGAGCAGTACTTC. Residues: CASSGDGAGNEQYF.

J is TRBJ2-6 and V is TRBV15, with D unclear. Per germline, CDR1 LNHNV and CDR2 YYDKDF (reference sequence). V was pared by 3 bases and J by 0 bases, with 6 bases between. CDR3 length: 15 amino acids. The CDR3 region is CATSSSSSGANVLTF. In DNA form, the CDR3 reads TGTGCCACCAGCAGTTCTAGCTCTGGGGCCAACGTCCTGACTTTC.

The J gene is TRBJ2-1, the V gene TRBV19; TRBD2 aligns across 8 bases. The CDR3 consists of 18 residues. The junction had 17 bases not matched to a gene; V was cut back by 6 bases and J by 4 bases. Germline CDR1 LNHDA, CDR2 SQIVND (reference sequence). The CDR3 sequence: CASSSIPLAGGPYNEQFF. The DNA for the CDR3 is TGTGCCAGTAGCAGTATACCCCTCGCGGGAGGCCCTTACAATGAGCAGTTCTTC.

The chain is built from TRBV15 and TRBJ2-6; D is uncertain. The CDR3 spans 17 residues. Looked up from germline, CDR1 is LNHNV and CDR2 is YYDKDF (reference sequence). V lost 0 bases, J lost 0 bases, and 9 bases lay in between. The CDR3 sequence is CATSREAAYSGANVLTF. The CDR3 DNA sequence: TGTGCCACCAGCAGAGAGGCGGCCTACTCTGGGGCCAACGTCCTGACTTTC.

The chain recombines TRBV28 with TRBJ1-2; TRBD1 matches 8 bases. Germline trimming cut 1 base from V and 8 bases from J; bases unmatched to any gene: 12. The CDR3 sequence is 16 residues long. The germline CDR1 and CDR2 sequences are MDHEN and SYDVKM. The CDR3 DNA is TGTGCCAGCAGTTTATCCGGTCAGGGGGCGAAGGGGGGCTACACCTTC. This sequence encodes CASSLSGQGAKGGYTF.

This rearrangement joins TRBV5-4 to TRBJ1-2, with 8 bases matching TRBD1. J gave up 8 bases and V 4 bases, and 13 bases lay outside the gene matches. The CDR3 totals 15 residues. Germline values: CDR1 SGHNT, CDR2 YYREEE (reference sequence). As DNA, the CDR3 is TGTGCCAGCAGCGTCTCCGGGACAGGTGCGGTGGGCTACACCTTC. It is translated as CASSVSGTGAVGYTF.

The chain carries TRBV29-1 and TRBJ2-5, with 12 bases lining up with TRBD2. In germline, CDR1 is SQVTM, CDR2 ANQGSEA. J lost 3 bases, V lost 2 bases, and 4 bases had no gene match. CDR3 length: 15 amino acids. DNA of the CDR3: TGCAGCGTTGAACTGGCTAGCGGGAGGGAAGAGACCCAGTACTTC. Encoded protein: CSVELASGREETQYF.

This clone was counted once. This chain connects TRBV5-6 to TRBJ1-2; 7 bases fit TRBD1. The germline CDR1 and CDR2 sequences are SGHDT and YYEEEE. V was clipped by 0 bases and J by 4 bases; unmatched bases: 3. The CDR3 runs to 14 residues. As DNA, the CDR3 is TGTGCCAGCAGCTTGGACAGGGGCGCCTATGGCTACACCTTC. Its translation: CASSLDRGAYGYTF.

This clone showed up just once. The rearrangement joins TRBV14 to TRBJ1-3; possibly TRBD1 for D (5 bases). The CDR3 loop spans 13 amino acids. V was clipped by 4 bases and J by 4 bases, with 8 bases between them. Germline-derived CDR1 and CDR2 are SGHDN and FVKESK. In DNA form, the CDR3 reads TGTGCCAGCAGCCCCAGGGTCGGAAACACCATATATTTT. Protein: CASSPRVGNTIYF.

The chain links TRBV11-2 to TRBJ1-2; D call uncertain. The CDR3 length is 13 residues. Germline V gene lookup returns CDR1 SGHAT and CDR2 FQNNGV. The V gene lost 4 bases and the J gene lost 1 base, with 7 bases spanning the gap. The CDR3 loop is CASSSSGNYGYTF. CDR3 DNA sequence: TGTGCCAGCAGCTCGTCGGGTAACTATGGCTACACCTTC.

The genes are TRBV11-2 and TRBJ2-1; possible D gene TRBD2, 5 bases. The CDR3 has 13 amino acids. Trimming shortened V by 6 bases and J by 6 bases, and 12 bases separated the two germline ends. Germline CDR1 reads SGHAT; CDR2 reads FQNNGV. In DNA form, the CDR3 reads TGTGCCAGCAGTGTGGAGGAGGCCAATGAGCAGTTCTTC. It encodes CASSVEEANEQFF. The full variable domain, completed using reference TRBV11-2 and TRBJ2-1, is EAGVAQSPRYKIIEKRQSVAFWCNPISGHATLYWYQQILGQGPKLLIQFQNNGVVDDSQLPKDRFSAERLKGVDSTLKIQPAKLEDSAVYLCASSVEEANEQFFGPGTRLTVL.

The rearrangement uses TRBV5-1 and TRBJ1-1; TRBD1 matches at 7 bases. The germline V gene encodes CDR1 SGHRS and CDR2 YFSETQ. The CDR3 runs 13 residues. Unmatched junction bases numbered 4, after V lost 3 bases and J lost 5 bases. The CDR3 here is CASSSQGQTEAFF. The CDR3, as DNA: TGCGCCAGCAGCTCACAGGGGCAGACTGAAGCTTTCTTT.

V usage is TRBV19 and J usage is TRBJ1-1; D not certain. V lost 2 bases and J lost 6, with 13 bases in between. CDR1 LNHDA and CDR2 SQIVND come from the germline V gene (reference sequence). CDR3 length equals 14 residues. The CDR3 protein is CASSIKRQLSEAFF. In DNA, the CDR3 is TGTGCCAGTAGTATAAAGAGGCAACTCTCTGAAGCTTTCTTT.

The chain combines TRBV5-1 with TRBJ2-5, with D perhaps TRBD1 (6 bases). Per the germline V gene, CDR1 is SGHRS and CDR2 is YFSETQ. Trimming took 2 bases from V and 4 from J, leaving 9 bases between them. This CDR3 contains 13 residues. This CDR3 reads CASSLAGAETQYF. CDR3 DNA sequence: TGCGCCAGCAGCTTAGCAGGGGCAGAGACCCAGTACTTC.

The CDR3 sequence is CASSYEVPPNEKLFF. CDR3 sequence (DNA): TGTGCCAGCAGTTACGAGGTGCCCCCTAATGAAAAACTGTTTTTT. The rearrangement links TRBV6-5 to TRBJ1-4; no firm D call. V was trimmed by 2 bases and J by 3 bases, leaving 10 bases between them. Germline CDR1 is MNHEY and CDR2 is SVGAGI. The CDR3 is 15 residues long.

As to this clone: One end of the junction fails to match germline, which may point to a read error. The genes are TRBV23-1 and TRBJ1-5; D perhaps matches TRBD1 (6 bases). TRBV23-1 is recorded as an ORF, its role being uncertain. The CDR3 is 10 residues long. The CDR3 protein is CREGHGFLDF. The CDR3 bases are TGCCGGGAGGGACACGGGTTCTTGGATTTT.

The rearrangement links TRBV6-6 to TRBJ2-1, with 10 bases lining up with TRBD2. J lost 6 bases, V lost 5 bases, and 7 bases had no gene match. This CDR3 has 15 residues. CDR1 and CDR2 (germline): MNHNY, SVGAGI (reference sequence). CDR3 coding DNA: TGTGCCAGCAGTCGGACTAGCGGTATACTCAATGAGCAGTTCTTC. Protein product: CASSRTSGILNEQFF.

This clone is a singleton in its sample. The chain has TRBV12-2 and TRBJ1-3; TRBD1, the table's D call, lacks a check against the DNA. TRBV12-2 is designated a pseudogene. The CDR3 has 15 amino acids. CDR3 in DNA: TGTGCAAGTCGCCCTGCTGGGACAGGGGGAAACACCATATATTTT. Its translation is CASRPAGTGGNTIYF.

About this clone: At one of its ends the junction is not consistent with the germline gene, which may arise from a read error. CDR3 bases: TGCGCCAGCAGCTTTAAAGGGGGCCACTACGATGAGCAGTTCTTC. Protein sequence: CASSFKGGHYDEQFF. The gene calls are TRBV5-1 and TRBJ2-1; 7 bases fit TRBD1. The germline gives CDR1 SGHRS, CDR2 YFSETQ. The CDR3 is made up of 15 amino acids.

The CDR3 region has the DNA TGTGCCAGCAGCGGCCGGACAGACGGGGAGCTGTTTTTT. Translated, it gives CASSGRTDGELFF. The chain combines TRBV9 with TRBJ2-2, with D possibly matching TRBD1 (6 bases). The CDR3 spans 13 residues. CDR1 is SGDLS, CDR2 YYNGEE, per germline. Between the trimmed V and J ends, which lost 3 bases and 7 bases, there was a span of 10 bases.

CDR3 nucleotide sequence: TGTGCCAGCAGCTTAGCGGAGAGGAATGAAAAACTGTTTTTT. It specifies CASSLAERNEKLFF. The J gene is TRBJ1-4, the V gene TRBV7-8; D remains unclear. Trimming left V 0 bases short and J 5 bases short, with 7 bases between. CDR3 length: 14 amino acids. Germline CDR1 and CDR2: SGHVS and FQNEAQ.

The V gene is TRBV30, the J gene TRBJ1-4; 11 bases agree with TRBD1. Germline V gene data show CDR1 as GTSNPN and CDR2 as SVGIG (reference sequence). The CDR3 extends over 19 amino acids. After removal of 5 bases from V and 7 bases from J, the junction contained 21 bases not matched to a gene. The CDR3 protein is CAWSVVGQGANFYGEKLFF. CDR3 sequence (DNA): TGTGCCTGGTCTGTCGTAGGACAGGGGGCGAACTTTTATGGTGAAAAACTGTTTTTT.

This chain joins TRBV30 and TRBJ2-3; possible D gene TRBD2, 5 bases. The germline gives CDR1 GTSNPN, CDR2 SVGIG (reference sequence). The CDR3 has 13 residues. V was cut by 0 bases and J by 4 bases, with 8 bases left in between. CDR3 residues: CAWSVRGSDTQYF. CDR3 DNA sequence: TGTGCCTGGAGTGTACGGGGTTCAGATACGCAGTATTTT.

The chain is built from TRBV7-9 and TRBJ1-1; D might be TRBD1 (5 bases). Per the germline V gene, CDR1 is SEHNR and CDR2 is FQNEAQ (reference sequence). The length of the CDR3 is 13 residues. V shed 1 base and J shed 8 bases, with 11 bases lying between them. CDR3 sequence: CASSLGQGREAFF. CDR3 nucleotide sequence: TGTGCCAGCAGCTTAGGGCAGGGAAGGGAAGCTTTCTTT. The full variable domain, with the rest looked up from reference TRBV7-9 and TRBJ1-1, is DTGVSQNPRHKITKRGQNVTFRCDPISEHNRLYWYRQTLGQGPEFLTYFQNEAQLEKSRLLSDRFSAERPKGSFSTLEIQRTEQGDSAMYLCASSLGQGREAFFGQGTRLTVV.

The chain links TRBV29-1 to TRBJ1-2; maybe TRBD1 (5 bases). Per germline, CDR1 SQVTM and CDR2 ANQGSEA. Trimming left V 4 bases short and J 0 bases short, with 18 bases between. CDR3 size: 16 residues. CDR3 loop: CSVADWTDIANYGYTF. The CDR3 DNA follows: TGCAGCGTTGCTGACTGGACGGACATTGCTAACTATGGCTACACCTTC.

V and J are TRBV19 and TRBJ2-3; TRBD2 aligns across 8 bases. This CDR3 has 19 residues. Germline lookup yields CDR1 LNHDA and CDR2 SQIVND (reference sequence). V lost 6 bases and J lost 1; bases outside the gene matches: 18. The CDR3 region is CASRLTSGGSIFRTDTQYF. Written as DNA, the CDR3 is TGTGCCAGTAGACTCACTAGCGGAGGGTCGATTTTCCGCACAGATACGCAGTATTTT.

This chain links TRBV27 with TRBJ1-5; D remains unclear. Germline-derived CDR1 and CDR2 are MNHEY and SMNVEV (reference sequence). The CDR3 has 16 residues. V was pared by 0 bases and J by 3 bases, with 12 bases between. The CDR3 nucleotides are TGTGCCAGCAGTTTATCAGGACTCAGCTACAATCAGCCCCAGCATTTT. Its translation: CASSLSGLSYNQPQHF.